This T cell receptor (beta chain) was sequenced in a study of blood T cell repertoires in COVID-19. Study overall: Sources were T cells, B-cell-depleted T cells, or PBMCs; the material itself was cDNA or gDNA.

The protocol was immunoSEQ multiplex PCR, while the TCRdb copy is restricted to in-frame clones and leaves out a portion. The sample has around 26,000 clones; roughly 70% are singletons. V dropped 2 bases and J dropped 2 bases, with 13 bases sitting between them. This CDR3 spans 15 amino acids. CDR1 and CDR2 (germline): MNHEY, SVGAGI. The sequence derives from a man in his sixties with active or convalescent COVID-19. The sample taken for sequencing was peripheral blood. The chain employs TRBV6-5 and TRBJ2-7, with D possibly being TRBD2 (6 bases). CDR3 nucleotide sequence: TGTGCCAGCAGTTACGGGGCGGGACCTACCTACGAGCAGTACTTC. Protein: CASSYGAGPTYEQYF.